The rows below give T cell receptor beta chains drawn from one sample of a study of immune heterogeneity within non-small cell lung tumors. TCRdb reprocessed the multiplex PCR reads via MiXCR and lists one record per CDR3 protein. Of 9,000 to 13,000 distinct CDR3 sequences in the sample, approximately 25% are singletons; the top ten hold 20% to 30%. Specimen: lung tumor tissue. These receptors originate from a woman aged 50 to 60 with non-small cell lung cancer. Each CDR3 is given with its conserved first and last residue. The order of the fields is clone size, CDR3 length, J gene, D gene, V gene, CDR3 protein, CDR3 DNA. The D gene is left open where the match is weak. Not all rows give a size; the values are once, few, many and, for expanded clones, a class.

>many|15|TRBJ1-1|.|TRBV6-1
CASRREQGEGTEAFF
TGTGCCAGCAGGAGGGAACAGGGAGAGGGCACTGAAGCTTTCTTT
>many|17|TRBJ2-2|TRBD2|TRBV19
CASSISSGATSPGELFF
TGTGCCAGTAGTATTTCTAGCGGGGCGACGTCCCCCGGGGAGCTGTTTTTT
>many|15|TRBJ2-3|.|TRBV20-1
CSARDLYGVTDTQYF
TGCAGTGCTAGAGATCTTTACGGGGTTACAGATACGCAGTATTTT
>few|15|TRBJ2-5|.|TRBV2
CASSTLGLGGETQYF
TGTGCCAGCAGTACCCTCGGACTAGGGGGAGAGACCCAGTACTTC
>many|14|TRBJ2-7|TRBD1|TRBV3-1
CASSQDWDRGWQYF
TGTGCCAGCAGCCAAGACTGGGACAGGGGATGGCAGTACTTC
>.|15|TRBJ2-2|.|TRBV11-2
CDRSPGRQITGELFF
TGTGACAGAAGCCCCGGGAGACAGATCACCGGGGAGCTGTTTTTT
>many|16|TRBJ1-1|.|TRBV28
CASSLELGTGVKEAFF
TGTGCCAGCAGTTTAGAATTGGGCACAGGCGTTAAGGAAGCTTTCTTT
>many|15|TRBJ2-3|TRBD2|TRBV12-3/TRBV12-4
CASSLGGGGTDTQYF
TGTGCCAGCAGTTTAGGCGGGGGGGGCACAGATACGCAGTATTTT
>.|15|TRBJ1-2|.|TRBV4-2
CASSQRTELNYGYTF
TGTGCCAGCAGCCAAAGGACAGAGCTAAACTATGGCTACACCTTC
>many|15|TRBJ1-2|.|TRBV7-2
CASSLDAGPAGGYTF
TGTGCCAGCAGCTTAGATGCGGGCCCTGCTGGGGGCTACACCTTC
>medium-sized|13|TRBJ2-7|TRBD1|TRBV20-1
CSARVTGPYEQYF
TGCAGTGCTAGAGTGACAGGGCCCTACGAGCAGTACTTC
>many|14|TRBJ1-1|.|TRBV4-1
CASSPWFGNTEAFF
TGCGCCAGCAGCCCCTGGTTTGGGAACACTGAAGCTTTCTTT
>many|13|TRBJ2-5|.|TRBV2
CASSEVVEETQYF
TGTGCCAGCAGTGAAGTAGTGGAGGAGACCCAGTACTTC
>many|17|TRBJ1-2|.|TRBV6-4
CASSDSRFGGLNYGYTF
TGTGCCAGCAGTGACAGTCGCTTCGGGGGACTTAACTATGGCTACACCTTC
>.|12|TRBJ2-2|.|TRBV29-1
CSVEDRTGELFF
TGCAGCGTTGAAGACAGGACCGGGGAGCTGTTTTTT
>once|17|TRBJ2-1|.|TRBV19
CASSRKLIGRMVGEQFF
TGTGCCAGTAGTAGGAAACTTATCGGGAGAATGGTCGGTGAGCAGTTCTTC
>medium-sized|15|TRBJ1-4|.|TRBV6-1
CASSEEVATNEKLFF
TGTGCCAGCAGTGAAGAAGTAGCAACTAATGAAAAACTGTTTTTT
>many|13|TRBJ1-6|.|TRBV10-2
CASSESKLTPLHF
TGCGCCAGCAGTGAGTCAAAGTTAACACCCCTCCACTTT
>many|15|TRBJ1-2|TRBD1|TRBV24-1
CATSDHRDRSYGYTF
TGTGCCACCAGTGACCACCGGGACAGGTCATATGGCTACACCTTC
>medium-sized|14|TRBJ1-5|TRBD1|TRBV19
CASSMTGKDQPQHF
TGTGCCAGTAGTATGACAGGGAAGGATCAGCCCCAGCATTTT
>.|20|TRBJ2-1|TRBD2|TRBV12-3/TRBV12-4
CASSHGLAGGVTSSYNEQFF
TGTGCCAGCAGTCACGGACTAGCGGGAGGTGTGACTAGCTCCTACAATGAGCAGTTCTTT
>many|18|TRBJ1-4|.|TRBV15
CATSKLSWTASTNEKLFF
TGTGCCACCAGCAAACTTTCCTGGACAGCTTCAACTAATGAAAAACTGTTTTTT
>few|13|TRBJ1-1|.|TRBV20-1
CRGSGTSNTEAFF
TGCAGGGGAAGTGGGACTTCGAACACTGAAGCTTTCTTT
>medium-sized|14|TRBJ2-3|TRBD2|TRBV24-1
CATHGGGGSDTQYF
TGTGCCACCCACGGGGGCGGGGGGTCCGATACGCAGTATTTT
>once|14|TRBJ2-5|.|TRBV27
CASSRHGARETQYF
TGTGCCAGCAGTCGACACGGGGCCAGGGAGACCCAGTACTTC
>.|15|TRBJ2-2|TRBD1|TRBV6-5
CASVATGANTGELFF
TGTGCCAGCGTTGCGACAGGGGCGAACACCGGGGAGCTGTTTTTT
>many|12|TRBJ1-1|TRBD1|TRBV18
CASSLEGAGAFF
TGTGCCAGCTCACTCGAGGGGGCGGGAGCTTTCTTT
>many|16|TRBJ2-2|.|TRBV11-3
CASSLAGGLNTGELFF
TGTGCCAGCAGCTTAGCTGGGGGTCTGAACACCGGGGAGCTGTTTTTT
>many|16|TRBJ1-6|.|TRBV9
CASSSKGRGNNSPLHF
TGTGCCAGCAGCTCCAAGGGGAGGGGCAATAATTCACCCCTCCACTTT
>.|15|TRBJ2-7|.|TRBV27
CASSLIAGRPYEQYF
TGTGCCAGCAGTTTAATTGCAGGACGTCCCTACGAGCAGTACTTC
>medium-sized|13|TRBJ1-2|.|TRBV6-2/TRBV6-3
CASSSPGAPGYTF
TGTGCCAGCAGTTCCCCGGGGGCGCCGGGCTACACCTTC
>many|13|TRBJ2-1|TRBD2|TRBV12-3/TRBV12-4
CASNRLADNEQFF
TGTGCCAGCAATCGACTAGCGGACAATGAGCAGTTCTTC
>few|16|TRBJ2-5|TRBD2|TRBV19
CASSSLWTSLRETQYF
TGTGCCAGTAGTAGCTTGTGGACTAGCTTGAGAGAGACCCAGTACTTC
>many|16|TRBJ1-1|TRBD1|TRBV7-8
CASSLRDRGLATEAFF
TGTGCCAGCAGCTTAAGGGACAGGGGGCTTGCCACTGAAGCTTTCTTT
>many|14|TRBJ2-1|TRBD2|TRBV20-1
CSARDTGLGNEQFF
TGCAGTGCTAGAGATACGGGACTAGGGAATGAGCAGTTCTTC
>.|15|TRBJ2-5|.|TRBV11-3
CASSPGISVRETQYF
TGTGCCAGCAGCCCGGGGATTAGCGTAAGAGAGACCCAGTACTTC
>medium-sized|17|TRBJ1-6|TRBD1|TRBV20-1
CSARDSGQGVYNSPLHF
TGCAGTGCTAGAGATTCGGGACAGGGGGTCTATAATTCACCCCTCCACTTT
>many|13|TRBJ1-3|.|TRBV6-1
CASSPHSGNTIYF
TGTGCCAGCAGTCCGCACTCTGGAAACACCATATATTTT
>.|15|TRBJ2-2|TRBD2|TRBV28
CASGSGRPNTGELFF
TGTGCCAGCGGAAGCGGGAGACCGAACACCGGGGAGCTGTTTTTT
>medium-sized|14|TRBJ2-1|TRBD2|TRBV5-1
CASWGLAGVGEQFF
TGCGCCAGCTGGGGACTAGCGGGAGTAGGGGAGCAGTTCTTC
>many|16|TRBJ1-1|.|TRBV7-9
CASSSDLRWQNTEAFF
TGTGCCAGCAGCTCTGACCTACGTTGGCAGAACACTGAAGCTTTCTTT
>many|12|TRBJ2-3|.|TRBV9
CASSVAEDTQYF
TGTGCCAGCAGCGTGGCAGAAGATACGCAGTATTTT
>.|16|TRBJ2-1|TRBD2|TRBV20-1
CSARNSGRSSYNEQFF
TGCAGTGCTAGAAATAGCGGGAGGAGCTCCTACAATGAGCAGTTCTTC
>medium-sized|15|TRBJ2-7|TRBD1|TRBV6-1
CASSFRTGIAYEQYF
TGTGCCAGCAGCTTTAGGACAGGGATCGCCTACGAGCAGTACTTC
>medium-sized|13|TRBJ1-1|.|TRBV7-2
CASTLSPDFEAFF
TGTGCCAGCACCCTTAGTCCCGATTTTGAAGCTTTCTTT
>many|16|TRBJ2-7|.|TRBV6-6
CASSYRGSSGPYEQYF
TGTGCCAGCAGTTACAGAGGGTCGAGCGGGCCTTACGAGCAGTACTTC
>many|14|TRBJ2-7|.|TRBV12-3/TRBV12-4
CASSLSTGGYEQYF
TGTGCCAGCAGTTTGTCGACAGGAGGCTACGAGCAGTACTTC
>many|14|TRBJ2-1|.|TRBV12-5
CASGLPPTSREQFF
TGTGCTAGTGGTTTGCCCCCTACTAGCCGGGAGCAGTTCTTC
>once|15|TRBJ2-3|TRBD2|TRBV6-2/TRBV6-3
CASSLAGGRTDTQYF
TGTGCCAGCAGCCTAGCGGGAGGCCGCACAGATACGCAGTATTTT
>medium-sized|16|TRBJ2-7|TRBD2|TRBV2
CASMASGGLASYEQYF
TGTGCCAGCATGGCTAGCGGGGGCCTAGCCTCCTACGAGCAGTACTTC
>medium-sized|15|TRBJ2-7|.|TRBV5-1
CASSSDGAGNYEQYF
TGCGCCAGCAGCTCCGACGGCGCGGGCAACTACGAGCAGTACTTC
>.|11|TRBJ1-1|.|TRBV12-3/TRBV12-4
CASSLGRGAFF
TGTGCCAGCAGTTTGGGGAGGGGCGCTTTCTTT
>few|11|TRBJ2-5|.|TRBV12-3/TRBV12-4
CASSSTETQYF
TGTGCCAGCAGCTCGACAGAGACCCAGTACTTC
>many|16|TRBJ1-2|TRBD1|TRBV7-9
CASSRGTGGGNYGYTF
TGTGCCAGCAGCCGAGGGACAGGGGGCGGGAACTATGGCTACACCTTC
>many|14|TRBJ2-1|TRBD2|TRBV20-1
CSARDLSGRGEQFF
TGCAGTGCTAGAGATTTAAGCGGGAGGGGTGAGCAGTTCTTC
>many|16|TRBJ2-5|TRBD1|TRBV7-9
CASSPSGTGNQETQYF
TGTGCCAGCAGCCCTTCCGGGACAGGGAACCAAGAGACCCAGTACTTC
>many|12|TRBJ1-2|.|TRBV6-1
CASSGDGYGYTF
TGTGCCAGCAGTGGGGACGGCTATGGCTACACCTTC